This is a list of T cell receptor beta chains from one sample in a study of blood T cell repertoires in COVID-19. Measured with immunoSEQ multiplex PCR; TCRdb has only the in-frame clones, and not every one. The table lists around 220,000 clones, approximately 85% of them singletons. The sequenced sample was peripheral blood. The receptors originated from a woman aged 80 or older with COVID-19, enrolled during active disease. Both conserved end residues are part of each CDR3. A D gene is named only where the DNA matches it firmly. Rows may omit the clone size; those that give it use once, few, many or a size class.

clone_size,j_call,d_call,v_call,cdr3_nt,cdr3_aa
-,TRBJ1-2,-,TRBV7-8,TGTGCCAGCAGCTTGGGGGGACCCTATGGCTACACCTTC,CASSLGGPYGYTF
-,TRBJ2-3,TRBD1,TRBV5-1,TGCGCCAGCCGACAGGGGCCCTCCACAGATACGCAGTATTTT,CASRQGPSTDTQYF
few,TRBJ1-2,-,TRBV5-4,TGTGCCAGCAGCTTGGGGGGCGCGCGAGCTGGCTACACCTTC,CASSLGGARAGYTF
-,TRBJ2-7,-,TRBV5-1,TGCGCCAGCAACTTGAATCCCGCGGCTAGCGTTGCCTACGAGCAGTACTTC,CASNLNPAASVAYEQYF
-,TRBJ2-1,-,TRBV2,TGTGCCAGCAGTGAAAGCAGGGGGAGGTCCAATGAGCAGTTCTTC,CASSESRGRSNEQFF
-,TRBJ1-6,-,TRBV6-5,TGTGCCAGCAGTTTAAGGGGGAATTCACCCCTCCACTTT,CASSLRGNSPLHF
-,TRBJ2-5,-,TRBV5-1,TGCGCCAGCAGCGAATTGCGGACAGCCCAAGAGACCCAGTACTTC,CASSELRTAQETQYF
-,TRBJ1-2,-,TRBV28,TGTGCCAGCAGTTCAGGGAACTATGGCTACACCTTC,CASSSGNYGYTF
-,TRBJ1-1,TRBD1,TRBV7-9,TGTGCCAGCAGCTTAGTGGGACAGGGAGGTACTGAAGCTTTCTTT,CASSLVGQGGTEAFF
-,TRBJ2-1,TRBD2,TRBV18,TGTGCCAGCTCGGGGCGTTTACTAGCGTACTACAATGAGCAGTTCTTC,CASSGRLLAYYNEQFF
few,TRBJ1-4,TRBD1,TRBV5-1,TGCGCCAGCAGACCCTCCGGGACAGTTAATGAAAAACTGTTTTTT,CASRPSGTVNEKLFF
-,TRBJ1-3,-,TRBV5-1,TGCGCCAGCAGCCAGACTGAGATGAGCTCTGGAAACACCATATATTTT,CASSQTEMSSGNTIYF
-,TRBJ1-2,TRBD1,TRBV6-6,TGTGCCAGCAGTACGACAGGGGGGTTAGGCTACACCTTC,CASSTTGGLGYTF
-,TRBJ2-7,-,TRBV5-6,TGTGCCAGCAAACGGGGAAGGAACTACTACGAGCAGTACTTC,CASKRGRNYYEQYF
-,TRBJ2-7,-,TRBV30,TGTGCCTGGAGTCTCCGCTACGAGCAGTACTTC,CAWSLRYEQYF
-,TRBJ2-5,TRBD1,TRBV5-4,TGTGCCAGCAGCACCTACAGGGGCCAACAAGAGACCCAGTACTTC,CASSTYRGQQETQYF
-,TRBJ2-6,-,TRBV7-9,TGTGCCAGCAGCTTACGGGTAGCGGGGGCCAACGTCCTGACTTTC,CASSLRVAGANVLTF
-,TRBJ2-5,TRBD2,TRBV29-1,TGCAGCGTCATGGGACTAGCGGGTCCTCAAGAGACCCAGTACTTC,CSVMGLAGPQETQYF
-,TRBJ1-3,TRBD1,TRBV28,TGTGCCAGCAGGGGACAGGGGACAAACACCATATATTTT,CASRGQGTNTIYF
many,TRBJ2-4,TRBD1,TRBV6-2/TRBV6-3,TGTGCCAGCAGTTACCGGGACAGGGGGAACATTCAGTACTTC,CASSYRDRGNIQYF
-,TRBJ2-7,-,TRBV7-9,TGTGCGGAGGGACAGAGCTCCTACGAGCAGTACTTC,CAEGQSSYEQYF
-,TRBJ1-5,-,TRBV7-3,TGTGCCAGCAGCTTAACCGGAGATAGCAATCAGCCCCAGCATTTT,CASSLTGDSNQPQHF
-,TRBJ1-5,-,TRBV6-5,TGTGCCAGCAGTTACTCGGGGGCGAGCAATCAGCCCCAGCATTTT,CASSYSGASNQPQHF
-,TRBJ2-7,TRBD2,TRBV7-8,TGTGCCAGCAGCCTTCTGGGCGGGGGCTCCTACGAGCAGTACTTC,CASSLLGGGSYEQYF
-,TRBJ2-2,TRBD1,TRBV2,TGTGCCAGCAGATCCGGGACAGGGAAAAGCGGGGAGCTGTTTTTT,CASRSGTGKSGELFF
-,TRBJ2-7,-,TRBV19,TGTGCCAGTCAACGGGGGTATCGAGACGAGCAGTACTTC,CASQRGYRDEQYF
-,TRBJ1-6,TRBD1,TRBV7-9,TGTGCCAGCAGCTCAGGGACAGATTATAATTCACCCCTCCACTTT,CASSSGTDYNSPLHF
-,TRBJ1-1,-,TRBV19,TGTGCCAGTACCACACTGAACCGGGGGGACACTGAAGCTTTCTTT,CASTTLNRGDTEAFF
-,TRBJ2-7,-,TRBV5-4,TGTGCCAGCAGTCTTAGCGGAAGAGCGTACTACGAGCAGTACTTC,CASSLSGRAYYEQYF
few,TRBJ1-5,TRBD1,TRBV29-1,TGCAGCGTTGGGACAGGGGACAATCAGCCCCAGCATTTT,CSVGTGDNQPQHF
-,TRBJ1-5,-,TRBV19,TGTGCCAGTAGTCCGGACTCCTGGGGCAATCAGCCCCAGCATTTT,CASSPDSWGNQPQHF
few,TRBJ1-1,-,TRBV11-2,TGTGCCAGCAGCTTCCAGGGAAGGACTGAAGCTTTCTTT,CASSFQGRTEAFF
-,TRBJ2-1,TRBD2,TRBV11-2,TGTGCCAGCAGCTTTAGTAGCGGGAGCTGGAATGAGCAGTTCTTC,CASSFSSGSWNEQFF
-,TRBJ1-1,TRBD1,TRBV5-1,TGCGCCAGCAGCCGGACAGGGAACCCCATGAACACTGAAGCTTTCTTT,CASSRTGNPMNTEAFF
-,TRBJ1-6,TRBD1,TRBV3-1/TRBV3-2,TGTGCCAGCAGTCTGACAGGGGTGGATAATTCACCCCTCCACTTT,CASSLTGVDNSPLHF
-,TRBJ1-2,-,TRBV3-1/TRBV3-2,TGTGCCAGCAGCCTACAGGGCTATGGCTACACCTTC,CASSLQGYGYTF
-,TRBJ2-1,TRBD1,TRBV24-1,TGTGCCACCAGTGAGGGGACAGTTAACAATGAGCAGTTCTTC,CATSEGTVNNEQFF
once,TRBJ1-2,-,TRBV6-5,TGTGCCAGCAGTTACTCGCAACAGTATGGCTACACCTTC,CASSYSQQYGYTF
-,TRBJ1-1,-,TRBV9,TGTGCCAGCAGCCTCCTGGGGGGAACAGGTGAAGCTTTCTTT,CASSLLGGTGEAFF
-,TRBJ1-5,-,TRBV19,TGTGCCACCAACCGGGGTGGAGGCAATCAGCCCCAGCATTTT,CATNRGGGNQPQHF
-,TRBJ1-5,-,TRBV7-2,TGTGCCAGCAGCTTATGGGCAGGGAGCAATCAGCCCCAGCATTTT,CASSLWAGSNQPQHF
-,TRBJ1-2,-,TRBV28,TGTGCCAGCAGTGCTAGCACCGGGGGTGGCTACACCTTC,CASSASTGGGYTF
once,TRBJ1-6,TRBD1,TRBV25-1,TGTGCCAGCAGTGGCCTGGGACAGGGAAATTCACCCCTCCACTTT,CASSGLGQGNSPLHF
few,TRBJ2-7,-,TRBV5-6,TGTGCCAGCAGCCACCCGACGGGAAGTACCTACGAGCAGTACTTC,CASSHPTGSTYEQYF
-,TRBJ2-4,TRBD2,TRBV7-2,TGTGCCAGCAGCCCCCAGGGACTAGCGGGAAACATTCAGTACTTC,CASSPQGLAGNIQYF
-,TRBJ1-2,TRBD1,TRBV7-3,TGTGCCAGCAGCTTCCGACAGGGGGCGGGCTACACCTTC,CASSFRQGAGYTF